This T cell receptor (beta chain) is from a study of CD8+ T cells in alopecia areata. The authors extracted RNA and reverse transcribed it into cDNA as the sequencing template. Repertoires were generated with immunoSEQ multiplex PCR, while TCRdb's copy carries only in-frame clones and drops some. The sample includes 110,000 to 150,000 clones, 50% to 65% of them seen just once. This CDR3 contains 13 residues. Germline CDR1 and CDR2: GTSNPN and SVGIG (reference sequence). V was trimmed by 5 bases and J by 0 bases, leaving 8 bases between them. The treatment: oral pan-JAK inhibitor, 5-10 mg twice daily. The sequences come from CD8+ T cells sorted from blood, collected at week 4, from a patient treated with tofacitinib. This clonotype was obtained from a human donor with alopecia areata. The chain combines TRBV30 with TRBJ2-1; the D is unclear. The CDR3 coding sequence is TGTGCCTGGCAGAGAAGCTCCTACAATGAGCAGTTCTTC. Its translation: CAWQRSSYNEQFF. Based on the CDR3 plus reference TRBV30 and TRBJ2-1, the full variable domain is SQTIHQWPATLVQPVGSPLSLECTVEGTSNPNLYWYRQAAGRGLQLLFYSVGIGQISSEVPQNLSASRPQDRQFILSSKKLLLSDSGFYLCAWQRSSYNEQFFGPGTRLTVL.